This is a list of T cell receptor beta chains from one sample in a study of T cell responses to AZD1222 COVID-19 vaccine. Only in-frame clones appear in the TCRdb table, and some are missing; sequencing was by immunoSEQ multiplex PCR. Here the sample spans about 160,000 clones, about 88% being singletons. Material: peripheral blood, obtained on day 0 of AZD1222 vaccination. Receptor source: an adult in good health. CDR3s leave out the opening cysteine and the closing phenylalanine or tryptophan. The D gene is left open where the match is weak.

v_gene	j_gene	d_gene	CDR3aa
TRBV6-6	TRBJ2-3	.	ASSSHDRSSDTQY
TRBV5-6	TRBJ2-7	TRBD2	ASSAGLAGTYEQY
TRBV10-3	TRBJ2-2	.	AISESPPSVGTGELF
TRBV7-2	TRBJ1-4	TRBD1	ASSLEGTGDKKLF
TRBV20-1	TRBJ2-6	.	SASRGSGANVLT
TRBV15	TRBJ2-2	.	ATSELSGTSWTGELF
TRBV5-6	TRBJ2-1	.	ASSRHNEQF
TRBV19	TRBJ2-7	.	ASSRRGEEQY
TRBV7-9	TRBJ2-7	.	ASSATFGTPTSYEQY
TRBV7-2	TRBJ2-7	.	ASSFYGSSYEQY
TRBV5-1	TRBJ2-1	TRBD1	ASTSDRGLTYNEQF
TRBV5-5	TRBJ2-7	.	ASSSIGARSGEQY
TRBV4-3	TRBJ1-2	.	ASSQEGGAYGYT
TRBV19	TRBJ2-7	.	ASSRRGDPSEQY
TRBV19	TRBJ1-1	TRBD1	ASSIGTGHTEAF
TRBV6-4	TRBJ2-3	.	ASSERGSTDTQY
TRBV7-2	TRBJ1-3	TRBD1	ASRMTGAGGNTIY
TRBV3-1/TRBV3-2	TRBJ2-7	TRBD1	ASSRGQAFSYEQY
TRBV5-1	TRBJ2-2	.	ASTPEWGTGELF
TRBV6-5	TRBJ1-1	.	ASSYVTGTEAF
TRBV7-9	TRBJ2-1	TRBD2	ASSRGGIYNEQF
TRBV6-5	TRBJ1-3	.	ASRAGVGGNTIY
TRBV4-1	TRBJ2-4	TRBD2	ASSPSSGTNYKRENIQY
TRBV18	TRBJ1-3	TRBD1	ASSPKTGVGNTIY
TRBV28	TRBJ2-7	.	ASSLLRDLTYEQY
TRBV4-3	TRBJ2-2	.	ASSQEWSRGTGELF
TRBV7-9	TRBJ1-1	.	ASRGAAEAF
TRBV5-4	TRBJ2-6	TRBD2	ASRRLGFSGSGGANVLT
TRBV3-1/TRBV3-2	TRBJ2-3	.	ASSHRGGLNSTDTQY
TRBV14	TRBJ1-2	.	ASSQVSAGFGGYT
TRBV5-1	TRBJ2-6	.	ASSPSGANVLT
TRBV5-8	TRBJ2-3	TRBD2	ASSLGLAGGPTDTQY
TRBV20-1	TRBJ1-1	TRBD1	SATDRAEAF
TRBV18	TRBJ2-5	TRBD2	ASKRTSEDETQY
TRBV21-1	TRBJ2-4	.	ASSKGKKKLAKNIQY
TRBV12-5	TRBJ1-2	TRBD1	ASGSDRGYGYT
TRBV28	TRBJ1-1	.	ASSSPQGTHPMNTEAF